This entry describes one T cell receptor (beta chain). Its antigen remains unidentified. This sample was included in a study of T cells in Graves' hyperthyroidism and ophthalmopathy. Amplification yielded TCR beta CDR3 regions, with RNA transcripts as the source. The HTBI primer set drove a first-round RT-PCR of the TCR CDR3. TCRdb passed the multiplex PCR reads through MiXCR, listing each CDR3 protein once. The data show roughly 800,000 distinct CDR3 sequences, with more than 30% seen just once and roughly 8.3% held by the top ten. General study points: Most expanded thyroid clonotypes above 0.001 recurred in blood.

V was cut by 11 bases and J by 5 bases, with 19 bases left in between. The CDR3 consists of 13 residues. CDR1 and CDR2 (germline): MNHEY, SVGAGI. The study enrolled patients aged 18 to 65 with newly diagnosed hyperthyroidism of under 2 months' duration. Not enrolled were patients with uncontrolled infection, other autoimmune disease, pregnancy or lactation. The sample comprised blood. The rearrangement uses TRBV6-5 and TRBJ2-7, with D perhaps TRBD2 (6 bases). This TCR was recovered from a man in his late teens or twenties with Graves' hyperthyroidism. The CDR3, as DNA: TGTGCCGGCCGGAGGGCTGGTCATGACGAGCAGTACTTC. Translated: CAGRRAGHDEQYF.